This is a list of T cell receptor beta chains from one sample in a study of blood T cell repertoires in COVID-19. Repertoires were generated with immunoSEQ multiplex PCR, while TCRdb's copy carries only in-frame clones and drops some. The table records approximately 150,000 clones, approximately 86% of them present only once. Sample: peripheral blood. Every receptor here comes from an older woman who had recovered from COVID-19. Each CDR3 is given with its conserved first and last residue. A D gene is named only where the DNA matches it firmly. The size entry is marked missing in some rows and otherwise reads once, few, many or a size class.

cdr3_aa: CASSRGSENIQYF; cdr3_nt: TGTGCCAGCAGTCGCGGATCAGAAAACATTCAGTACTTC; clone_size: NA; j_call: TRBJ2-4; d_call: NA; v_call: TRBV28
cdr3_aa: CASSSGQANTEAFF; cdr3_nt: TGTGCCAGCAGTTCCGGACAGGCGAACACTGAAGCTTTCTTT; clone_size: NA; j_call: TRBJ1-1; d_call: TRBD1; v_call: TRBV28
cdr3_aa: CASSPGQTYEQYF; cdr3_nt: TGTGCCAGCAGTCCGGGACAAACTTACGAGCAGTACTTC; clone_size: NA; j_call: TRBJ2-7; d_call: NA; v_call: TRBV12-3/TRBV12-4
cdr3_aa: CASSSSSGGTPYEQYF; cdr3_nt: TGTGCCAGCAGTTCGTCTAGCGGGGGGACCCCCTACGAGCAGTACTTC; clone_size: once; j_call: TRBJ2-7; d_call: TRBD2; v_call: TRBV6-5
cdr3_aa: CASSSPGEPFYGYTF; cdr3_nt: TGTGCCAGCAGTTCCCCGGGGGAACCCTTCTATGGCTACACCTTC; clone_size: NA; j_call: TRBJ1-2; d_call: NA; v_call: TRBV27
cdr3_aa: CASSLRRYNEQFF; cdr3_nt: TGTGCCAGCAGTCTGAGGCGGTACAATGAGCAGTTCTTC; clone_size: few; j_call: TRBJ2-1; d_call: NA; v_call: TRBV12-3/TRBV12-4
cdr3_aa: CASKSVFSGYEQYF; cdr3_nt: TGTGCCAGTAAGAGCGTGTTTTCGGGCTACGAGCAGTACTTC; clone_size: NA; j_call: TRBJ2-7; d_call: NA; v_call: TRBV19
cdr3_aa: CATQGVSNQPQHF; cdr3_nt: TGTGCCACACAGGGGGTTAGCAATCAGCCCCAGCATTTT; clone_size: once; j_call: TRBJ1-5; d_call: TRBD1; v_call: TRBV10-3
cdr3_aa: CASSSGQGTGNTIYF; cdr3_nt: TGTGCCAGCAGCTCCGGACAGGGGACTGGAAACACCATATATTTT; clone_size: NA; j_call: TRBJ1-3; d_call: TRBD1; v_call: TRBV11-1
cdr3_aa: CASSLMQAGGLNEQFF; cdr3_nt: TGTGCCAGCAGCCTAATGCAGGCGGGGGGTTTAAATGAGCAGTTCTTC; clone_size: NA; j_call: TRBJ2-1; d_call: TRBD2; v_call: TRBV3-1/TRBV3-2
cdr3_aa: CASSPTSGGFQETQYF; cdr3_nt: TGTGCCAGCAGCCCCACGAGCGGGGGGTTTCAAGAGACCCAGTACTTC; clone_size: NA; j_call: TRBJ2-5; d_call: TRBD2; v_call: TRBV4-2
cdr3_aa: CASSLARLGDEQFF; cdr3_nt: TGCGCCAGCAGCTTGGCCCGACTAGGGGATGAGCAGTTCTTC; clone_size: NA; j_call: TRBJ2-1; d_call: NA; v_call: TRBV5-1
cdr3_aa: CASRLTGTYGYTF; cdr3_nt: TGTGCCAGCAGGTTGACAGGGACCTATGGCTACACCTTC; clone_size: NA; j_call: TRBJ1-2; d_call: TRBD1; v_call: TRBV6-5
cdr3_aa: CASSPWSGTGLSDGYTF; cdr3_nt: TGTGCCAGCAGCCCATGGTCCGGGACAGGGCTTAGCGATGGCTACACCTTC; clone_size: NA; j_call: TRBJ1-2; d_call: TRBD1; v_call: TRBV9